The clone carrying this T cell receptor (beta chain) was detected many times. The antigen is not known. CDR1 is MNHEY, CDR2 SVGAGI, per germline. CDR3 length: 14 amino acids. V lost 5 bases to trimming and J lost 2 bases; unmatched junction nucleotides: 4. The data originate from a study of shared clonotypes between healthy human individuals. Study-level findings and limits: Rarefaction analysis demonstrated incomplete sorted-subset sequencing notwithstanding large depth. Generally, naive subsets came out with larger estimated richness than memory subsets. Clonotypes shared by all four sorted-subset donors had higher generation probabilities than non-shared clonotypes.

The investigators split CD4+ cells into a CD45RA+ naive subset and a CD45RA-negative memory subset. Generated by immunoSEQ multiplex PCR, the TCRdb table keeps only in-frame clones and is missing some. Found here are about 1 million clones, more than 60% of them singletons; the top ten hold roughly 1.5%. The receptor's source is a man between 18 and 29 years old in good health. The sample taken for sequencing was memory CD4+ T cells sorted from blood. This sample's subset: CD45RA-negative fraction. V and J are TRBV6-5 and TRBJ2-3; 7 nucleotides agree with TRBD2. CDR3 DNA: TGTGCCAGCAGTGCCGGGAGGTTCACAGATACGCAGTATTTT. Residues: CASSAGRFTDTQYF.